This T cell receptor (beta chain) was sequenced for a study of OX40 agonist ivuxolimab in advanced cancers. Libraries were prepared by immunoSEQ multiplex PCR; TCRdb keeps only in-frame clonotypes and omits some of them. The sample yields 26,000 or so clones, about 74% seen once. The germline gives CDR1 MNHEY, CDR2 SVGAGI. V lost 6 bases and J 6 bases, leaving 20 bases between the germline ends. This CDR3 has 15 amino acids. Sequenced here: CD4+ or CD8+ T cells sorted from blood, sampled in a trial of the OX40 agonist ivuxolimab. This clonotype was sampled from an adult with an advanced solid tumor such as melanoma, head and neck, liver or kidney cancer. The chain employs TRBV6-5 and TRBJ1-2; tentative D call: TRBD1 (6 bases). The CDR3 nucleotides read TGTGCCAGCAGCCCATCTGTGGGGGGCCTGGATGGCTACACCTTC. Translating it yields CASSPSVGGLDGYTF.